The 32 T cell receptor beta chains below were found in one sample sequenced in a study of control samples from healthy donors and cancer patients. Sequenced by immunoSEQ multiplex PCR; TCRdb stores in-frame clones only, minus some. Of some 150,000 clones in the sample, more than 85% were seen once. What was sequenced was blood. These receptors were taken from a man aged 45-60 years in good health.

This chain uses TRBV15 with TRBJ1-5; D is uncertain. The CDR3 is 12 residues long. From germline, CDR1 is LNHNV and CDR2 YYDKDF (reference sequence). The germline V and J ends were trimmed by 3 bases and 4 bases, with 4 bases remaining between them. CDR3 protein: CATSRANQPQHF. The CDR3, as DNA: TGTGCCACCAGCAGGGCGAATCAGCCCCAGCATTTT.

The chain combines TRBV11-3 with TRBJ2-2, with TRBD2 as a possible D gene (7 bases). Germline values: CDR1 SGHNT, CDR2 YENEEA. V dropped 5 bases and J dropped 5 bases, with 15 bases sitting between them. The CDR3 consists of 15 residues. The CDR3 here is CASSPLGGATGELFF. CDR3 DNA: TGTGCCAGCAGCCCATTAGGGGGGGCAACCGGGGAGCTGTTTTTT.

This clone occurred once. The chain is built from TRBV27 and TRBJ1-6; D gene uncertain. The CDR3 contains 15 residues. The germline V and J ends were trimmed by 6 bases and 0 bases, with 9 bases remaining between them. Germline values: CDR1 MNHEY, CDR2 SMNVEV (reference sequence). CDR3 residues: CASRSGSSYNSPLHF. The DNA for the CDR3 is TGTGCCAGCAGGTCGGGAAGCTCCTATAATTCACCCCTCCACTTT.

This sequence joins TRBV15 and TRBJ2-1, with D possibly TRBD2 on 5 matching bases. V lost 4 bases and J 6 bases, leaving 10 bases between the germline ends. The CDR3 has 13 amino acids. Germline-derived CDR1 and CDR2 are LNHNV and YYDKDF (reference sequence). This chain's CDR3 is CATSTTSRNEQFF. Here the CDR3 DNA reads TGTGCCACCAGCACCACTAGTCGCAATGAGCAGTTCTTC. Supplemented by reference TRBV15 and TRBJ2-1, the full variable domain reads DAMVIQNPRYQVTQFGKPVTLSCSQTLNHNVMYWYQQKSSQAPKLLFHYYDKDFNNEADTPDNFQSRRPNTSFCFLDIRSPGLGDTAMYLCATSTTSRNEQFFGPGTRLTVL.

This sequence joins TRBV28 and TRBJ2-7; 8 positions agree with TRBD1. Germline V gene sequence: CDR1 MDHEN, CDR2 SYDVKM. The CDR3 contains 15 residues. Germline trimming cut 3 bases from V and 2 bases from J; bases unmatched to any gene: 6. The DNA of the CDR3 is TGTGCCAGCAGTTTCTCCGGACAGGGCGCCTACGAGCAGTACTTC. It specifies CASSFSGQGAYEQYF.

For this clone: Within the sample, other DNA sequences also encode this same CDR3. This chain connects TRBV7-9 to TRBJ2-1; D gene ambiguous. V dropped 4 bases and J dropped 6 bases, with 10 bases sitting between them. Germline CDR1 SEHNR, CDR2 FQNEAQ (reference sequence). CDR3 length: 13 residues. In DNA form, the CDR3 reads TGTGCCAGCAGCTCCGCCGCCGGCAATGAGCAGTTCTTC. It translates to CASSSAAGNEQFF.

The chain is built from TRBV5-6 and TRBJ2-3, with D tentatively TRBD2 (6 bases). This CDR3 is 14 amino acids long. Per the germline V gene, CDR1 is SGHDT and CDR2 is YYEEEE. The V gene lost 6 bases and the J gene lost 0 bases, with 11 bases spanning the gap. The CDR3 nucleotides are TGTGCCAGCAAGTTAGGAGGGAGCACAGATACGCAGTATTTT. Its translation: CASKLGGSTDTQYF.

This clone was seen only a few times. This chain connects TRBV4-1 to TRBJ1-4; 8 positions match TRBD1. The V gene end was trimmed by 2 bases and the J gene end by 9 bases; junction bases not matched to a gene: 8. The V gene's germline CDR1 is MGHRA and CDR2 YSYEKL. This CDR3 contains 15 residues. The CDR3 DNA reads TGCGCCAGCAGCCAACTTACAGGGGGTAGTAAAAAACTGTTTTTT. Encoded protein: CASSQLTGGSKKLFF.

The chain joins TRBV11-2 to TRBJ2-2, with D unclear. Trimming pared 5 bases from V and 4 bases from J, leaving 20 bases between. Germline V gene sequence: CDR1 SGHAT, CDR2 FQNNGV. This CDR3 contains 17 residues. CDR3 sequence: CASSASGFRRVTGELFF. CDR3 bases: TGTGCCAGCAGCGCGTCCGGGTTCCGGCGAGTCACCGGGGAGCTGTTTTTT.

The J gene is TRBJ2-1, the V gene TRBV28; D uncertain. V was clipped by 2 bases and J by 9 bases, with 5 bases between them. The CDR3 has 11 amino acids. CDR1 is MDHEN and CDR2 is SYDVKM in the germline V gene. CDR3 amino acids: CASSLGFEQFF. The CDR3 nucleotides are TGTGCCAGCAGTTTAGGGTTTGAGCAGTTCTTC.

V gene TRBV2 combines with J gene TRBJ2-5, with a weak D call TRBD1 (5 bases). Per the germline V gene, CDR1 is SNHLY and CDR2 is FYNNEI. V was pared by 2 bases and J by 6 bases, with 13 bases between. The CDR3 is 14 amino acids. In DNA, the CDR3 is TGTGCCAGCAGTGAAAGGGCAGGGTGGCAGACCCAGTACTTC. Translating it yields CASSERAGWQTQYF.

V is TRBV18 and J is TRBJ2-7; 10 bases line up with TRBD2. Germline V gene lookup returns CDR1 KGHSH and CDR2 LQKENI. The CDR3 extends over 15 amino acids. The trim removed 4 bases at V and 2 bases at J, leaving 5 bases unmatched. CDR3 loop: CASSLRTSGTYEQYF. CDR3 DNA sequence: TGTGCCAGCTCACTTCGGACTAGCGGAACCTACGAGCAGTACTTC.

The rearrangement links TRBV5-1 to TRBJ2-7, with D perhaps TRBD2 (5 bases). This CDR3 region has 13 residues. Deletions cut 1 base from V and 3 bases from J, with 8 bases between. Germline CDR1 SGHRS, CDR2 YFSETQ. Here the CDR3 DNA reads TGCGCCAGCAGCTTGCTGAGCGGCTACGAGCAGTACTTC. This sequence encodes CASSLLSGYEQYF.

On this clone itself: Other nucleotide sequences in the sample specify the same CDR3. The CDR3 DNA sequence: TGCGCCAGCAGCTTGGGGGGGAGAACAGATACGCAGTATTTT. It codes for CASSLGGRTDTQYF. V gene TRBV5-1 combines with J gene TRBJ2-3; D could derive from TRBD1 or TRBD2 (5 bases each). Germline CDR1 reads SGHRS; CDR2 reads YFSETQ. V lost 0 bases and J 3 bases, leaving 8 bases between the germline ends. The CDR3 loop spans 14 amino acids.

This chain joins TRBV19 and TRBJ2-7; the D gene is possibly TRBD2 (6 bases). The CDR3 spans 13 residues. Germline CDR1 and CDR2: LNHDA and SQIVND (reference sequence). The CDR3 region has the DNA TGTGTGGAGCGGGTTACCTACTCCTACGAGCAGTACTTC. As protein: CVERVTYSYEQYF.

This rearrangement joins TRBV29-1 to TRBJ2-3; D is possibly TRBD1 or TRBD2 (6 bases each). V was trimmed by 7 bases and J by 6 bases, leaving 8 bases between them. This CDR3 is 10 amino acids long. Germline assignment: CDR1 SQVTM and CDR2 ANQGSEA. CDR3 nucleotide sequence: TGCAGCGGAGGGGGGGATACGCAGTATTTT. Translated: CSGGGDTQYF.

The V call is TRBV28, the J call TRBJ1-5; D not certain. Trimming stripped 3 bases from V and 9 bases from J, with 9 bases between. This CDR3 spans 12 amino acids. From germline, CDR1 is MDHEN and CDR2 SYDVKM. Here the CDR3 reads CASSFGDRPQHF. The CDR3 region has the DNA TGTGCCAGCAGTTTCGGGGATAGGCCCCAGCATTTT.

The V call is TRBV7-8, the J call TRBJ1-2; TRBD1 is a possible D gene (6 bases). The CDR3 has 13 residues. Germline V gene sequence: CDR1 SGHVS, CDR2 FQNEAQ. Trimming shortened V by 5 bases and J by 1 base, and 8 bases separated the two germline ends. The chain's CDR3 is CASSRTVNYGYTF. The CDR3 DNA follows: TGTGCCAGCAGCCGGACAGTTAACTATGGCTACACCTTC.

This clone is a singleton in its sample. The chain recombines TRBV6-5 with TRBJ2-4, with D possibly matching TRBD1 (6 bases). The CDR3 loop spans 15 amino acids. V was cut by 0 bases and J by 5 bases, with 11 bases left in between. The germline V gene has CDR1 MNHEY and CDR2 SVGAGI. The CDR3 sequence: CASSYSQGLQNIQYF. In nucleotides, the CDR3 is TGTGCCAGCAGTTACTCGCAGGGGTTGCAAAACATTCAGTACTTC.

J is TRBJ2-1 and V is TRBV2, with D possibly being TRBD1 or TRBD2 (6 bases each). This CDR3 has 14 residues. V lost 7 bases and J 4 bases, leaving 14 bases between the germline ends. Germline CDR1 reads SNHLY; CDR2 reads FYNNEI. In nucleotides, the CDR3 is TGTGCCAGCAATGGCTTAGGGGGGTACAATGAGCAGTTCTTC. Residues: CASNGLGGYNEQFF.

V is TRBV5-6 and J is TRBJ1-4; 8 positions agree with TRBD1. This CDR3 is built from 16 residues. V gave up 3 bases and J gave up 0 bases; unmatched junction bases: 4. Germline CDR1 reads SGHDT; CDR2 reads YYEEEE. This CDR3 reads CASSSRTGPTNEKLFF. The CDR3 region has the DNA TGTGCCAGCAGCTCCCGGACAGGGCCAACTAATGAAAAACTGTTTTTT.

The J gene is TRBJ2-7, the V gene TRBV29-1; D is unresolved. CDR3 length: 12 amino acids. The germline V gene encodes CDR1 SQVTM and CDR2 ANQGSEA. Trimming shortened V by 4 bases and J by 1 base, and 8 bases separated the two germline ends. CDR3 sequence reads: CSVASDSYEQYF. The CDR3 DNA sequence: TGCAGCGTTGCCTCCGATTCCTACGAGCAGTACTTC.

V is TRBV27 and J is TRBJ2-7; D is unresolved. The germline V and J ends were trimmed by 2 bases and 0 bases, with 5 bases remaining between them. This CDR3 has 13 amino acids. The germline gives CDR1 MNHEY, CDR2 SMNVEV (reference sequence). CDR3 nucleotide sequence: TGTGCCAGCAGTTTACTCCCCTCCTACGAGCAGTACTTC. Translation gives CASSLLPSYEQYF.

On this clone: The same CDR3 arises from other DNA sequences in this sample as well. The chain has TRBV28 and TRBJ2-1, with a possible D match to TRBD1 (5 bases). CDR3 length: 16 residues. Germline V CDR1 and CDR2: MDHEN, SYDVKM. The V gene lost 5 bases and the J gene lost 2 bases, with 16 bases spanning the gap. CDR3: CASSPNDRIAYNEQFF. The DNA of the CDR3 is TGTGCCAGCAGTCCAAACGACAGAATTGCCTACAATGAGCAGTTCTTC.

The V gene is TRBV24-1, the J gene TRBJ2-5; 11 positions agree with TRBD2. CDR3 size: 15 residues. In germline, CDR1 is KGHDR, CDR2 SFDVKD. With 3 bases clipped from V and 5 bases from J, the junction kept 4 bases outside the gene matches. CDR3 sequence (DNA): TGTGCCACCAGTGATCCCAGGACTAGCGGGGAGACCCAGTACTTC. It encodes CATSDPRTSGETQYF.

The J gene is TRBJ2-7, the V gene TRBV6-5; possible D gene TRBD2, 5 bases. The CDR3 consists of 13 residues. Germline lookup yields CDR1 MNHEY and CDR2 SVGAGI. The V gene lost 8 bases and the J gene lost 3 bases, with 14 bases spanning the gap. This chain's CDR3 is CASLSRTDYEQYF. In DNA form, the CDR3 reads TGTGCCAGCCTAAGTCGGACTGACTACGAGCAGTACTTC.

This chain links TRBV19 with TRBJ1-5, with D hard to call. CDR3 length: 11 residues. Trimming removed 4 bases at V and 12 bases at J, with 10 bases between. Germline V gives CDR1 LNHDA, CDR2 SQIVND (reference sequence). The CDR3 loop reads CASSTLMVQHF. CDR3 in DNA: TGTGCCAGTAGTACCCTCATGGTCCAGCATTTT.

V gene TRBV27 combines with J gene TRBJ1-1; D remains unclear. In germline, CDR1 is MNHEY, CDR2 SMNVEV (reference sequence). This CDR3 comprises 15 residues. Trimming took 7 bases from V and 0 from J, leaving 15 bases between them. The CDR3 bases are TGTGCCAGCACCTCCATAAACAGTATGAACACTGAAGCTTTCTTT. Amino acids: CASTSINSMNTEAFF.

J is TRBJ2-7 and V is TRBV30; the D gene is possibly TRBD2 (6 bases). In germline, CDR1 is GTSNPN, CDR2 SVGIG (reference sequence). With 4 bases removed from V and 3 bases from J, the gap between germline ends came to 7 bases. The CDR3 length is 11 residues. CDR3 bases: TGTGCCTGGACTAGCGTCTACGAGCAGTACTTC. This translates into CAWTSVYEQYF.

The chain recombines TRBV6-5 with TRBJ2-5; 11 bases line up with TRBD1. The germline V gene has CDR1 MNHEY and CDR2 SVGAGI. The CDR3 sequence is 15 residues long. Germline trimming cut 6 bases from V and 4 bases from J; bases unmatched to any gene: 7. CDR3 sequence (DNA): TGTGCCAGCAGCGCCGGGACAGGGGGAGCAGAGACCCAGTACTTC. Protein: CASSAGTGGAETQYF.

The chain is built from TRBV5-4 and TRBJ1-2, with a weak D call TRBD1 (6 bases). The V end was cut by 4 bases, the J end by 0 bases, with 10 bases between. CDR1 and CDR2 (germline): SGHNT, YYREEE (reference sequence). This CDR3 is 14 amino acids long. This CDR3 is CASSPGTTNYGYTF. CDR3 nucleotide sequence: TGTGCCAGCAGCCCCGGGACAACTAACTATGGCTACACCTTC.

The chain is built from TRBV7-9 and TRBJ2-1; 8 nucleotides line up with TRBD2. V lost 1 base, J lost 7 bases, and 9 bases stayed unmatched. Germline CDR1 SEHNR, CDR2 FQNEAQ (reference sequence). CDR3 length equals 16 residues. CDR3 nucleotides: TGTGCCAGCAGCTTAGGTGGAGGCGGGAGGTCGAATGAGCAGTTCTTC. This encodes CASSLGGGGRSNEQFF.